This T cell receptor (beta chain) was profiled in a study of cytomegalovirus exposure and HLA in healthy donors. The study's findings and limits: Available immune exposure information covered CMV serostatus only.

Whether this donor was CMV seropositive was not recorded. In the PCR, 60 Vbeta and 13 Jbeta primers were used. Sequencing was performed with immunoSEQ multiplex PCR; in TCRdb, only in-frame clones are kept and a portion is missing. The repertoire holds some 90,000 clones, over 65% seen once, with about 9.4% in the top ten. To note about this clone: Antigen: not known.

CDR3 length equals 15 residues. Germline loops: CDR1 MNHEY, CDR2 SMNVEV (reference sequence). The V and J ends lost 6 bases and 7 bases, in that order; junction bases with no gene match: 8. Sequenced material: PBMCs. The TCR sequence derives from a human donor in good health. The chain joins TRBV27 to TRBJ2-7; 14 bases are a match to TRBD2. In DNA, the CDR3 is TGTGCCAGCAGGCCTACTGGACTAGCGGGAGGTGAGCAGTACTTC. It translates to CASRPTGLAGGEQYF.